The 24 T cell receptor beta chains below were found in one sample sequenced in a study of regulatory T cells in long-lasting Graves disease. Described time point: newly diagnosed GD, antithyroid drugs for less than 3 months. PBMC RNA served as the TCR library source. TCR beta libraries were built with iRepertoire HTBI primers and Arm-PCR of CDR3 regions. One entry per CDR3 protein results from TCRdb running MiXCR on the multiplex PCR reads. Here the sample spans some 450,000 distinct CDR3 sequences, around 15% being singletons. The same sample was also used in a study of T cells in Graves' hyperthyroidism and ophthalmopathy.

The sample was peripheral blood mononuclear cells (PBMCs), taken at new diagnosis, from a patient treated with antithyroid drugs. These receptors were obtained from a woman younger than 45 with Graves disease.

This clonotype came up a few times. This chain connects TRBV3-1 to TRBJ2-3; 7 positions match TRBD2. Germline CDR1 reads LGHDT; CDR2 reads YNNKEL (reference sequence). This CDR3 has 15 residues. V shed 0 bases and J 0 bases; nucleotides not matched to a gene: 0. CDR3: CASSQERESTDTQYF. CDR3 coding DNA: TGTGCCAGCAGCCAAGAGCGGGAGAGCACAGATACGCAGTATTTT.

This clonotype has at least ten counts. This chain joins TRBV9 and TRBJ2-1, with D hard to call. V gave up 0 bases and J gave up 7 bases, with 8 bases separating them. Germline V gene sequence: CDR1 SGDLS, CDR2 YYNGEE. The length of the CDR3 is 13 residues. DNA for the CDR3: TGTGCCAGCAGCGTAGAGTGGAAAAATGAGCAGTTCTTC. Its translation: CASSVEWKNEQFF.

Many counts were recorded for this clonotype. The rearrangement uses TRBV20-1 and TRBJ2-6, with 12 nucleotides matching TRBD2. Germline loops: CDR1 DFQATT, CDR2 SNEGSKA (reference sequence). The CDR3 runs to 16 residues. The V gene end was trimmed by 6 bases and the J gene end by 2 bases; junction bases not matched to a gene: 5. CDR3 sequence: CSAPTSGSAGANVLTF. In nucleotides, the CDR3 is TGCAGTGCGCCGACTAGCGGGAGTGCTGGGGCCAACGTCCTGACTTTC.

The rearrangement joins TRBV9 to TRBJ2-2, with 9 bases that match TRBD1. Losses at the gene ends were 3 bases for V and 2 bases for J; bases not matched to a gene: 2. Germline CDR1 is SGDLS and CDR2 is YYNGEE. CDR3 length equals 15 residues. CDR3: CASSDRGPNTGELFF. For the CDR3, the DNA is TGTGCCAGCAGCGACAGGGGGCCTAACACCGGGGAGCTGTTTTTT. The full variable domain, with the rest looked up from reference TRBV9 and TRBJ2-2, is DSGVTQTPKHLITATGQRVTLRCSPRSGDLSVYWYQQSLDQGLQFLIQYYNGEERAKGNILERFSAQQFPDLHSELNLSSLELGDSALYFCASSDRGPNTGELFFGEGSRLTVL.

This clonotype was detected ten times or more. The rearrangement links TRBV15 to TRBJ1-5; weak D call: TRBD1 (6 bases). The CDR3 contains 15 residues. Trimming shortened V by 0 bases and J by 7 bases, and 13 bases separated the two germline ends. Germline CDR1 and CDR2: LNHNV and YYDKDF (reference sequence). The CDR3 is CATSRDQGIGQPQHF. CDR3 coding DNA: TGTGCCACCAGCAGAGACCAGGGGATAGGGCAGCCCCAGCATTTT.

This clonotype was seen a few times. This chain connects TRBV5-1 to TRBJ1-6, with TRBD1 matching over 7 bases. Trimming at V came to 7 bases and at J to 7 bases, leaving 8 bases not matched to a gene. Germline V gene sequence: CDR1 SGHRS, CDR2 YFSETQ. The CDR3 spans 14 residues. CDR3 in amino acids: CASSWGQSNSPLHF. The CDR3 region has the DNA TGCGCCAGCTCATGGGGACAGTCCAATTCACCCCTCCACTTT.

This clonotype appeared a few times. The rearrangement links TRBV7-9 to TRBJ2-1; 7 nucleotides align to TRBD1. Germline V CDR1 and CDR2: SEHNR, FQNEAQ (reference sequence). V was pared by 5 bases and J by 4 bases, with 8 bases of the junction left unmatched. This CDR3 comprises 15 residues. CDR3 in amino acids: CASSRRTGSYNEQFF. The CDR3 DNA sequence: TGTGCCAGCAGCCGTCGGACAGGTTCTTACAATGAGCAGTTCTTC.

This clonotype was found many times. The CDR3 bases are TGTGCCAGCAGCCAGGGACTAGCGGGCCGAGGGCAGTTCTTC. It specifies CASSQGLAGRGQFF. The rearrangement uses TRBV7-6 and TRBJ2-1; 12 bases align to TRBD2. The CDR3 loop spans 14 amino acids. V dropped 5 bases and J dropped 12; count of bases not matched to a gene: 8. Germline-derived CDR1 and CDR2 are SGHVS and FNYEAQ.

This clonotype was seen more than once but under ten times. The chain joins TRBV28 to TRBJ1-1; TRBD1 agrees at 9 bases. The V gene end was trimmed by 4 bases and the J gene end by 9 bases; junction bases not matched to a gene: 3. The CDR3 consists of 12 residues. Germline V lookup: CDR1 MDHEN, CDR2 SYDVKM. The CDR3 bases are TGTGCCAGCAGTTCCGGACAGGGGCAAGCTTTCTTT. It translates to CASSSGQGQAFF.

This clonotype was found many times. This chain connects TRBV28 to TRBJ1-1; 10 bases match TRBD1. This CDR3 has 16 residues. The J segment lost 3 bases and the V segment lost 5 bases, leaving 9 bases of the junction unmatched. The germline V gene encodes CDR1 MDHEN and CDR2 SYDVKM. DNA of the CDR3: TGTGCCAGCAGTACGCCGACAGGGGGCATGGACACTGAAGCTTTCTTT. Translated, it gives CASSTPTGGMDTEAFF.

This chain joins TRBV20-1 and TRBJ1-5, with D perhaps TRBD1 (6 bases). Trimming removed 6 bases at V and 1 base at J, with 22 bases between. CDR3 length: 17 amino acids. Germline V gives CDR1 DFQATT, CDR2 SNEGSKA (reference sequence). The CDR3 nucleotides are TGCAGTGCCCCCCCCGAAGGGTGGACAGTGAGCAATCAGCCCCAGCATTTT. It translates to CSAPPEGWTVSNQPQHF.

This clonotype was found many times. For the CDR3, the DNA is TGTGCCAGCAGTTACTCGAGTGGAGATACGCAGTATTTT. This translates into CASSYSSGDTQYF. The chain carries TRBV6-2 or TRBV6-3 and TRBJ2-3; D is ambiguous. With 0 bases removed from V and 5 bases from J, the gap between germline ends came to 6 bases. This CDR3 is built from 13 residues. Germline V CDR1 and CDR2: MNHEY, SVGEGT.

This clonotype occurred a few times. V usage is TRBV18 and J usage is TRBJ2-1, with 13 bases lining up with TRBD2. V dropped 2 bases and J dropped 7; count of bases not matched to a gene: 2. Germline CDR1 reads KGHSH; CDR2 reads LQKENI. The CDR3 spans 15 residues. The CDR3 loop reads CASSPSGLAGNEQFF. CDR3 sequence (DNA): TGTGCCAGCTCACCATCGGGACTAGCGGGAAATGAGCAGTTCTTC.

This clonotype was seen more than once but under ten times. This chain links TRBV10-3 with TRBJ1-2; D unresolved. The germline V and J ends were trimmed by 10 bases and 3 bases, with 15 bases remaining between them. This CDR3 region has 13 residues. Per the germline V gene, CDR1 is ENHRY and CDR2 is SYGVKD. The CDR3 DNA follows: TGTGCCAGCCATCGGGATGGGCACTATGGCTACACCTTC. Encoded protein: CASHRDGHYGYTF.

The CDR3 reads CASSRGGGGEQYF. CDR3 sequence (DNA): TGTGCCAGCTCAAGAGGCGGGGGTGGCGAGCAGTACTTC. The chain uses TRBV6-2 or TRBV6-3 and TRBJ2-7; 7 nucleotides agree with TRBD2. From germline, CDR1 is MNHEY and CDR2 SVGEGT. V dropped 8 bases and J dropped 6; count of bases not matched to a gene: 10. The CDR3 covers 13 residues.

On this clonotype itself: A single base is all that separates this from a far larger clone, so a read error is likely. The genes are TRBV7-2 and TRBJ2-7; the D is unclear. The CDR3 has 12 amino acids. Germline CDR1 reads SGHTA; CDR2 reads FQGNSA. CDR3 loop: CVSSLVPYEQYF. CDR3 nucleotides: TGTGTCAGCAGCTTAGTCCCCTACGAGCAGTACTTC.

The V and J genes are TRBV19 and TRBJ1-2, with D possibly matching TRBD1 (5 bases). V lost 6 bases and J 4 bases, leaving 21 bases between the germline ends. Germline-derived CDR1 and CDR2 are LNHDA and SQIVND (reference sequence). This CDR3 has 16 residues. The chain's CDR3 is CASRNIGDLGGYGYTF. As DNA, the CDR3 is TGTGCCAGTAGAAACATTGGGGACCTCGGCGGCTATGGCTACACCTTC.

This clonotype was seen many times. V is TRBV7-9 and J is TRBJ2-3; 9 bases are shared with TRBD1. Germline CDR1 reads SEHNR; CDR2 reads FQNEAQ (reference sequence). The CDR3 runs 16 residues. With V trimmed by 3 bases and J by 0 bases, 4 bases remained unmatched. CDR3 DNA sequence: TGTGCCAGCAGCTTCCCGACAGGGGGTAGCACAGATACGCAGTATTTT. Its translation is CASSFPTGGSTDTQYF.

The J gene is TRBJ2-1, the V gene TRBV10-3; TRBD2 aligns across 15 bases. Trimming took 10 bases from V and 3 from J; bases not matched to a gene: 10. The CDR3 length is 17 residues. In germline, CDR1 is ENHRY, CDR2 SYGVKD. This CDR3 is CATRPGLAGGIYNEQFF. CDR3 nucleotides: TGTGCCACCAGACCGGGACTAGCGGGAGGTATCTACAATGAGCAGTTCTTC.

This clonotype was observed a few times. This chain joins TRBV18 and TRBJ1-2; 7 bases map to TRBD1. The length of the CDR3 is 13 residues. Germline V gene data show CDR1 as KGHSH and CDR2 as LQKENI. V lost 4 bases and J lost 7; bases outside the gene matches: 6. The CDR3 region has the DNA TGTGCCAGCTCACTCGACAGGGTTAGTGGCTACACCTTC. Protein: CASSLDRVSGYTF.

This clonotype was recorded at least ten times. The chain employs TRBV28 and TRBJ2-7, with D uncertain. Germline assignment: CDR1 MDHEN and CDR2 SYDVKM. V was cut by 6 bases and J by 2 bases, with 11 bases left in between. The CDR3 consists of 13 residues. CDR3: CASRLDGPYEQYF. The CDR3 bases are TGTGCCAGCAGACTCGACGGGCCCTACGAGCAGTACTTC.

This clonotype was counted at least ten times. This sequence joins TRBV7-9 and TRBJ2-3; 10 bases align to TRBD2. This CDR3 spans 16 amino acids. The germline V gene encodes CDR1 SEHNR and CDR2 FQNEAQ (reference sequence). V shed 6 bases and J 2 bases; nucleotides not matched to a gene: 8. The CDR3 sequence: CASRRSGLADTDTQYF. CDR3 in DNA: TGTGCCAGCAGACGGAGTGGACTAGCGGACACAGATACGCAGTATTTT.

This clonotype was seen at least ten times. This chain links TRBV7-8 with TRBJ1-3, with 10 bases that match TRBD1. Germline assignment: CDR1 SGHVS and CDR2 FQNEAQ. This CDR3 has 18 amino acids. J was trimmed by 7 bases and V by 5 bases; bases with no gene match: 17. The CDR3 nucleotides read TGTGCCAGCAGCCTGACTACCGGGACAGGGGTATCGGGTAACACCATATATTTT. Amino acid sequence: CASSLTTGTGVSGNTIYF.

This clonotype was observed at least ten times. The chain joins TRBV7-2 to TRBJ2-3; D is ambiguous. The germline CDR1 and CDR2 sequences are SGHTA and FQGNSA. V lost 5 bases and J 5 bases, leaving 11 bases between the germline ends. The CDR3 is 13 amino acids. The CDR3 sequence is CASSTNLGDTQYF. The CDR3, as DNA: TGTGCCAGCAGCACCAATCTGGGAGATACGCAGTATTTT.